This T cell receptor beta chain appears in the sequencing data of a study of cytomegalovirus exposure and HLA in healthy donors (dated by TCRdb to about 2017). Study-level background: An earlier analysis of approximately 640 of the donors reported more than 250 Gb of sequence data and about 100 million unique TCR beta sequences from around 200 million T cells. Roughly 320 gigabases of sequencing data and 70 million to 95 million unique TCR sequences made up an early release that covered around 640 HLA-typed donors. The genetic ancestry cluster associated with self-reported Caucasian donors included around 76% of the roughly 390 genotyped donors. The study aimed to test whether cataloging public T cell receptors could reveal signatures of past pathogen exposure. The study used immunosequencing to profile the T cell repertoires of about 670 subjects and linked those repertoires to cytomegalovirus serostatus. Besides the first cohort of about 730 subjects, a separate validation cohort made up of 120 or so different subjects was used. To predict cytomegalovirus infection status, the study combined high-throughput TCR immunosequencing, statistical association of individual TCRs with disease status, and machine learning. A later analysis re-examined previously published TCR beta repertoires from 500 to 700 donors and added high-resolution HLA genotyping to investigate patterns of TCR occurrence. Rather than using new phenotypic data, the later analysis identified candidate immune exposures from TCR beta sequences and from how often those sequences occurred across donors. In an earlier analysis of roughly 580 of the donors, high-throughput TCR beta sequencing was used to judge whether each TCR beta V gene segment behaved as functional or pseudogenic. Donor age, sex, ethnicity and CMV serostatus were compiled alongside the repertoire data. In a later genetic analysis, genome-wide SNP genotypes for about three fifths of the roughly 670 donors were used, and that subset was treated as a discovery cohort. Every discovery cohort repertoire had been produced on one sequencing platform. Class I and class II HLA loci were covered by the typing at four-digit resolution. The number of typed donors differed by locus: about 620-640 for A, B, C, DRB1 and DQB1; 500 to 550 for DQA1; approximately 610 for DPA1; and around 490 for DPB1. Because of strong linkage in the cohort, five DR-DQ haplotypes were treated as single units for association and clustering. Among about 370 genotyped donors of the cohort, an average of approximately 200,000 unique TCR beta nucleotide sequences was sequenced per donor, of which 15% to 20% were non-productive. Study-level results and caveats: According to a later analysis, parvovirus B19, influenza, CMV and Epstein-Barr virus appeared linked to several top co-occurrence clusters. Roughly uniform sequencing depth across donors was assumed in presence/absence analyses, although this assumption may not hold. Some IMGT-functional V segments, including TRBV6-2 and TRBV6-3, could not be distinguished by the 87-base-pair reads and were therefore excluded. According to a later analysis, most CMV-associated TCR beta chains appeared to be HLA-restricted, and the HLA associations seemed to be driven largely by CMV exposure. When HLA alleles, especially DR and DQ, strongly co-occurred, TCR associations were difficult to assign to individual alleles. Because HLA typing was missing for some donors at each locus, association tests included only the typed subset. Compared with the 666-donor mean, donors in an Asian-associated ancestry cluster had fewer N-insertions in productive TCRs, according to a later genetic analysis. Three of the identified cytomegalovirus-associated TCR beta chains were confirmed in vitro to be specific for cytomegalovirus antigens. Broadly in line with IMGT annotations, most TCR beta V segments showed up in productive rearrangements about 87% or about 30% of the time in an earlier analysis of several hundred of the donors. In a later genetic analysis, a missense DCLRE1C variant was associated with V-gene and J-gene trimming of TCR beta chains, and the association was replicated in an independent cohort. A total of 150 or so TCR beta chains were listed by the study as associated with cytomegalovirus. The sequencing pipeline was judged likely to have produced a cluster of highly shared sequence variants as a technical artifact. In a later analysis, TCR association rates were found to vary across HLA loci, with the most associated TCRs seen for DRB1 alleles and the fewest for HLA-C alleles. Cytomegalovirus status was reported to be diagnosed by the classifier with high specificity and sensitivity in both the original and validation cohorts. CMV serostatus was the only immune exposure information available for the cohort. At a false discovery rate of 0.05, a later analysis linked around 17,000 TCR beta sequences to specific HLA alleles. A further reported finding was that TCR beta sequences accurately predicted the HLA-A and HLA-B alleles for most subjects in the first cohort. This cohort had only TCR beta chains sequenced, and the lack of alpha or paired-chain data limited which features could be detected. Around 16 rarely observed V segments, including chromosome 9 orphons, were excluded from the earlier analysis of some 590 of the donors because counts were too low. The authors suggested that the approach could potentially be extended to other disease states and immunological phenotypes. In a later analysis, HLA-associated TCR beta chains were found to be more clonally expanded and to have lower generation probabilities than equally common non-associated chains. Most TCR sequences were seen in very few donors, while some public TCRs were found in many individuals. Correlated functional status among segregating V segments might be attributable to linkage disequilibrium, but an unknown experimental factor could not be ruled out.

The CDR3 runs 13 residues from the cysteine to the phenylalanine. The DNA shown is the 39-base CDR3, in frame from base 1. The germline V gene sets CDR1 to MNHEY and CDR2 to SVGAGI. Trimming takes 2 bases from V and 4 bases from J, and the germline ends sit 8 bases apart. The method was the immunoSEQ multiplex PCR assay. For the multiplex PCR, a mixture combining 60 forward primers for TCR Vbeta segments and 13 reverse primers for TCR Jbeta segments was used. The CDR3 region of rearranged TCR beta genes was amplified from genomic DNA with a multiplex PCR assay. Amplified TCR beta libraries were sequenced as 87-base-pair reads on the Illumina HiSeq System. Per the source publication's procedure: Across the 670 or so repertoires, a later analysis counted 75 million to 90 million unique TCR beta chains, roughly 11 million of which were shared by at least two donors. Raw reads were error-corrected and collapsed into unique sequences by a nearest-neighbor algorithm in which closely related sequences were merged to remove PCR and sequencing errors. CDR3 sequences were aligned to IMGT reference sequences to assign V, D and J gene segments. For a sequence to be retained, a match of at least six nucleotides to both a V gene segment and a J gene segment was required. Rearrangements were classified as productive when the CDR3 lacked stop codons and remained in frame with V and J, and all other rearrangements were classified as non-productive. CDR3 was defined by IMGT convention, running from the second conserved V-encoded cysteine to the conserved J-encoded phenylalanine. The earlier analysis of 500 to 600 of the donors excluded sequences that lacked an unambiguous match to a single V gene segment. In an earlier analysis of a few hundred of the donors, V segments were called functional above 56.7% productive rearrangements and were called segregating when the between-donor standard deviation exceeded 5%. To diagnose cytomegalovirus status from the catalog of TCR beta chain sequences, a statistical classification framework was built. V and J gene assignment, in a later analysis, came from comparing TCR nucleotide sequences with IMGT/GENE-DB human TR gene sequences. In a later analysis, CDR3 sequences and most-parsimonious VDJ recombination scenarios were assigned using the TCRdist pipeline. In a later analysis, every TCR beta chain was defined by the combination of its CDR3 amino acid sequence and its V-gene family, and reads without a unique V-gene family were dropped. To address suspected cross-contamination and a sequencing artifact, a later analysis removed 592 highly shared, low-generation-probability nucleotide sequences. In a later analysis, a clonal expansion index for each public chain was calculated from normalized within-repertoire ranks of inferred template counts. In a later analysis, generation probabilities were computed with a VDJ recombination model fitted to out-of-frame rearrangements, and the resulting probabilities were checked against IGoR. In a later analysis, TCR-TCR, TCR-HLA and TCR-CMV co-occurrence was scored with hypergeometric tests, and a repertoire-size bias correction was applied to TCR pairs. To estimate false discovery rates, a later analysis permuted the HLA or CMV assignments 20 times. In a later analysis, co-occurring TCRs were grouped using DBSCAN, with TCRdist sequence similarity added in when clustering inside HLA-allele-positive subsets. Repertoires with fewer than 30,000 or more than 120,000 public chains were left out of co-occurrence clustering, as were a few repertoires with anomalous nucleotide sharing. Not all clones reach the TCRdb copy of this immuneACCESS table, which keeps in-frame sequences only. Checked studies attribute under half of the gap to unresolved V genes and leave the rest unexplained. V, J and clone size were drawn from that table, and D and trimming were deduced from the DNA. This sample lists about 130,000 clones; about 72% were detected once. The top ten clones comprise 1.6% of the sample.

In total, roughly 670 healthy bone marrow donors made up the cohort. All cohort members were sampled while nominally healthy, although unrecorded immune exposures were likely present. The donor was CMV seropositive and was included in the group of 250 to 300 seropositive cohort members. Each donor provided a peripheral blood sample, and peripheral blood mononuclear cells were used for TCR beta sequencing. The Qiagen DNeasy Blood Extraction Kit was used to extract genomic DNA from the blood cell samples. A remark on this clone: Its antigen specificity is not known. Base-call qualities are not available, and no considerably larger clone is one nucleotide away.

The sample was PBMCs. The rearrangement combines TRBV6-5 with TRBJ1-1; the best D guess is TRBD1, with 6 bases matching. The TCR originated in a man aged 30 to 45 in good health and CMV-seropositive. The nucleotide sequence is TGTGCCAGCAGTTACGCACAGGGCACTGAAGCTTTCTTT. Translated, it gives CASSYAQGTEAFF.